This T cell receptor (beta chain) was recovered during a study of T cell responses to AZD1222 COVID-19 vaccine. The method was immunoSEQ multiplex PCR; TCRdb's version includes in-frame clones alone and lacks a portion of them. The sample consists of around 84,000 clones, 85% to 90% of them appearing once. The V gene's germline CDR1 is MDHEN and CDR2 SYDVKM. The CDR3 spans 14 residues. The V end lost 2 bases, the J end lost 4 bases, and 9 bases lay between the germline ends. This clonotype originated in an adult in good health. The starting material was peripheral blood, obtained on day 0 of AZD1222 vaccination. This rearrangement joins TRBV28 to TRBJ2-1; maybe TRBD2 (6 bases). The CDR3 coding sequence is TGTGCCAGCAGTTTAGCGGGGAGGTACAATGAGCAGTTCTTC. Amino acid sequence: CASSLAGRYNEQFF.